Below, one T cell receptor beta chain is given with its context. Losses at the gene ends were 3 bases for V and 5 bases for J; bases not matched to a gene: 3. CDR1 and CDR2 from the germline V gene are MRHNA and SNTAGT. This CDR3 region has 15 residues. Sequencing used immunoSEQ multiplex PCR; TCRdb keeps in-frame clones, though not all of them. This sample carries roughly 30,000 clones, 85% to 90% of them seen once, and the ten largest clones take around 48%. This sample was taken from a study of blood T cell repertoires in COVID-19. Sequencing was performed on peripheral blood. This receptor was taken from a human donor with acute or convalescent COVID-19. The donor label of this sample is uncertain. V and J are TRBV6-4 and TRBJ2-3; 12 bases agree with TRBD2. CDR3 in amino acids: CASSETSGSRDTQYF. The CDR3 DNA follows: TGTGCCAGCAGTGAGACTAGCGGGAGCCGAGATACGCAGTATTTT.